This T cell receptor (beta chain) was observed in a study of OX40 agonist ivuxolimab in advanced cancers. Across the whole study: Participants averaged roughly 57 years of age (range about 23 to 90) and were under 90% male. Findings and limits, study-wide: There was clonal expansion of CD4+ and CD8+ blood T cells by week 6 at 0.1 to 3.0 mg/kg. It was also the case that some nonresponders had low normalized T-cell clonal expansion.

TCRdb's table, derived via immunoSEQ multiplex PCR, lists solely in-frame clones and lacks some. The sample records roughly 80,000 clones, approximately 85% being singletons. To note about this clone: The antigen remains unidentified.

CDR3 length: 16 amino acids. Germline trimming cut 4 bases from V and 2 bases from J; bases unmatched to any gene: 5. Germline CDR1 SGHRS, CDR2 YFSETQ. This chain joins TRBV5-1 and TRBJ2-4; 11 bases align to TRBD2. The material was CD4+ or CD8+ T cells sorted from blood, obtained in a trial of the OX40 agonist ivuxolimab. The receptor comes from an adult with an advanced solid tumor such as melanoma, head and neck, liver or kidney cancer. CDR3 in amino acids: CASSRTSGGSKNIQYF. The DNA for the CDR3 is TGCGCCAGCAGCAGAACTAGCGGGGGATCCAAAAACATTCAGTACTTC.